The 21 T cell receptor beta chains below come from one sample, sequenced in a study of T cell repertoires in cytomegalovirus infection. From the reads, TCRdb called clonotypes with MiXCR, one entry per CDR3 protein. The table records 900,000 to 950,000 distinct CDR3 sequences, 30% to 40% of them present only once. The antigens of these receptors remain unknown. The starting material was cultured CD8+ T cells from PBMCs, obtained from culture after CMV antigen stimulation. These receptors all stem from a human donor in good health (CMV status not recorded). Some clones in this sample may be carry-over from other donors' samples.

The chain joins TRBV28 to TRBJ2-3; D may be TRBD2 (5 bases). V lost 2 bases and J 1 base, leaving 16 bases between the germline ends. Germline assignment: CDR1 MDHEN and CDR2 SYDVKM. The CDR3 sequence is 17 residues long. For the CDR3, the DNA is TGTGCCAGCAGTTTAACCCCCCTAGTGAGGGGCACAGATACGCAGTATTTT. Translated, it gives CASSLTPLVRGTDTQYF.

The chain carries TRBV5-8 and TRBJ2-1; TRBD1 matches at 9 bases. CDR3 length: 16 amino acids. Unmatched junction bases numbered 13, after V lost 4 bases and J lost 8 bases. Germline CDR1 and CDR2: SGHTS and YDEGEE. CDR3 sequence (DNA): TGTGCCAGCAGCACGCCCCGACAGGGGGGAGGCTATGAGCAGTTCTTC. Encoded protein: CASSTPRQGGGYEQFF.

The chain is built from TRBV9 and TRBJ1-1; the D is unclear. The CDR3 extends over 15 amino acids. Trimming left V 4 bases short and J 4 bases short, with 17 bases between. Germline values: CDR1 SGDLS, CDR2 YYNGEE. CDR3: CASSLTRKGLTEAFF. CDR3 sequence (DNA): TGTGCCAGCAGCCTCACTAGGAAGGGCCTCACTGAAGCTTTCTTT.

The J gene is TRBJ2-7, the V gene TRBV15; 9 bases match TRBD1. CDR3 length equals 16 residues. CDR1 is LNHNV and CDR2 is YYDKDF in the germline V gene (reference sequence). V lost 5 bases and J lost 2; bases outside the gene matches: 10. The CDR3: CATSAIWTGETYEQYF. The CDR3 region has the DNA TGTGCCACCAGCGCTATCTGGACAGGGGAAACCTACGAGCAGTACTTC.

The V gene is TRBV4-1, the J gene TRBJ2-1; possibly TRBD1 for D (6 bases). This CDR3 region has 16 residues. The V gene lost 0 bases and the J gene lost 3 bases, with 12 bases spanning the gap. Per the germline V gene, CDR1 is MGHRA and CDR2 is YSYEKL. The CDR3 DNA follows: TGCGCCAGCAGCCAAGAAGGGGGTTCTCTCTACAATGAGCAGTTCTTC. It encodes CASSQEGGSLYNEQFF.

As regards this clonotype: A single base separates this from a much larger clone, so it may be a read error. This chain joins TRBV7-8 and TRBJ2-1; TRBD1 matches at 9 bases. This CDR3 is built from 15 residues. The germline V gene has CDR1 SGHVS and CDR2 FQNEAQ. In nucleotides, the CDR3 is TGTGCCGGCAGCTCCCACCGGGACAGGGTCCATGAGCAGTTCTTC. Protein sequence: CAGSSHRDRVHEQFF.

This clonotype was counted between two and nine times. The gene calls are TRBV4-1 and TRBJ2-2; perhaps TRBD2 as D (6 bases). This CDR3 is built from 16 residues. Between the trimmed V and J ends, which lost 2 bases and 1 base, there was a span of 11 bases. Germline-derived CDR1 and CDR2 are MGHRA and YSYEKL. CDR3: CASSQPSGLNTGELFF. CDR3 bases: TGCGCCAGCAGCCAACCCAGCGGGCTGAACACCGGGGAGCTGTTTTTT.

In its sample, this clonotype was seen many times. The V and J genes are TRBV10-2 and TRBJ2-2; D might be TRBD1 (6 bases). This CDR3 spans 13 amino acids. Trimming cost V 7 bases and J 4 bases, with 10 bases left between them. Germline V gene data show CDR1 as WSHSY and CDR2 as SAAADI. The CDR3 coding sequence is TGCGCCAGCACGACAGGAGGCACCGGGGAGCTGTTTTTT. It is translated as CASTTGGTGELFF.

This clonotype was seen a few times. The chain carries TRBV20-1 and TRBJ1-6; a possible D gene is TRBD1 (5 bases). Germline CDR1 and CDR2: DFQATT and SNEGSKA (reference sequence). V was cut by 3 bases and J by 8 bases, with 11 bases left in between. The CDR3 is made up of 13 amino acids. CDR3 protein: CSASRGDYSPLHF. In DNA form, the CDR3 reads TGCAGTGCTAGTAGAGGGGATTATTCACCCCTCCACTTT.

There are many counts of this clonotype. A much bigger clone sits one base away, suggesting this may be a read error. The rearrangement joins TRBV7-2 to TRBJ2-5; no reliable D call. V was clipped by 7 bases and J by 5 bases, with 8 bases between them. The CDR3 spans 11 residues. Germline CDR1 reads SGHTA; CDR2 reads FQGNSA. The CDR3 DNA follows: TGTGCCAGCACCCCCGGGGAGACCCAGTACTTC. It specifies CASTPGETQYF.

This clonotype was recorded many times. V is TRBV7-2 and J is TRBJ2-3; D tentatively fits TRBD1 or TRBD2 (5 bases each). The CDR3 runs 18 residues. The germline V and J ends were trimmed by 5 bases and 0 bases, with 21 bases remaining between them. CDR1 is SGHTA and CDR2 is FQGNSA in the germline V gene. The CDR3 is CASSITPPGRRSTDTQYF. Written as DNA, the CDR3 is TGTGCCAGCAGCATAACCCCCCCGGGACGTCGGAGCACAGATACGCAGTATTTT.

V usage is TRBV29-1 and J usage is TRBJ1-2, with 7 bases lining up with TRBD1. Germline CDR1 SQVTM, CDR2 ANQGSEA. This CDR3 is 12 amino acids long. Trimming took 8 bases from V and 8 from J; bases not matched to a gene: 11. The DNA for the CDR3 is TGCAGCATAGGGACAGTACTCTCGGGCTACACCTTC. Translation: CSIGTVLSGYTF.

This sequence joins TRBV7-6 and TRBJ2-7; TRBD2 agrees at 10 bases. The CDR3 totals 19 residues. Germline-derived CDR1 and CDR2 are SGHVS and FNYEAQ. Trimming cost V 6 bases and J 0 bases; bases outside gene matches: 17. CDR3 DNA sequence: TGTGCCAGCAGTCCTCGGGGGGCTAGCGGGGGACCCAGCTCCTACGAGCAGTACTTC. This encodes CASSPRGASGGPSSYEQYF.

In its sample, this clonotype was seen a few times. CDR3 in DNA: TGTGCCAGCAGTGAATATGTCTCGCGGGGGGCCCAAGAGACCCAGTACTTC. Residues: CASSEYVSRGAQETQYF. The chain recombines TRBV25-1 with TRBJ2-5; 8 bases match TRBD2. Germline V gene lookup returns CDR1 MGHDK and CDR2 SYGVNS. This CDR3 spans 17 amino acids. Trimming cost V 0 bases and J 1 base; bases outside gene matches: 7. Drawing the rest from reference TRBV25-1 and TRBJ2-5, the complete variable domain is EADIYQTPRYLVIGTGKKITLECSQTMGHDKMYWYQQDPGMELHLIHYSYGVNSTEKGDLSSESTVSRIRTEHFPLTLESARPSHTSQYLCASSEYVSRGAQETQYFGPGTRLLVL.

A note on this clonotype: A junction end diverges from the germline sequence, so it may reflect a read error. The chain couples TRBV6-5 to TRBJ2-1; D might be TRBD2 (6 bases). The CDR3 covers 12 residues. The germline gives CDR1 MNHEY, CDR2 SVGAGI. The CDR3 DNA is TGTGCCAGCAAGGAGGGAAAGGATGAGCAGATCTTC. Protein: CASKEGKDEQIF.

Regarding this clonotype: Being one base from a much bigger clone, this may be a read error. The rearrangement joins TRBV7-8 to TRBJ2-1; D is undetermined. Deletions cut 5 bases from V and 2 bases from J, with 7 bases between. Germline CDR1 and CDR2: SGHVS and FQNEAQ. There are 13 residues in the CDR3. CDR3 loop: CASSNETYNEQFF. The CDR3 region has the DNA TGTGCCAGCAGCAACGAAACCTACAATGAGCAGTTCTTC.

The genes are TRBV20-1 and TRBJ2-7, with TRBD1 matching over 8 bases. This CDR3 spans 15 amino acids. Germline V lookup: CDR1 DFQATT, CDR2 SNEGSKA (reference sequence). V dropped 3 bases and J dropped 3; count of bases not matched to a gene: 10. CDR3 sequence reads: CSASPPGGKVYEQYF. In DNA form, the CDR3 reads TGCAGTGCTAGTCCCCCAGGGGGCAAGGTCTACGAGCAGTACTTC.

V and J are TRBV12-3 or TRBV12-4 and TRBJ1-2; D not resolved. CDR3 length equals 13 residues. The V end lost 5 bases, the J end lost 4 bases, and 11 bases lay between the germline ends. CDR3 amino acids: CASSPTEGYGYTF. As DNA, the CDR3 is TGTGCCAGCAGTCCTACAGAGGGCTATGGCTACACCTTC.

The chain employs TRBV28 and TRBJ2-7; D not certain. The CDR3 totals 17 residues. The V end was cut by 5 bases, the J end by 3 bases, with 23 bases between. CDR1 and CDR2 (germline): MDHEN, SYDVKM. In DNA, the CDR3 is TGTGCCAGCAGTCCGCCACTTTCTTACGAAAGTGGCTACGAGCAGTACGTC. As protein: CASSPPLSYESGYEQYV.

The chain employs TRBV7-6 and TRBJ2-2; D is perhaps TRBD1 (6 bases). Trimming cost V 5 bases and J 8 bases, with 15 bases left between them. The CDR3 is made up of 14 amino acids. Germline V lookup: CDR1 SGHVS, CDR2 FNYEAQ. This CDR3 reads CASSPKGGTGELFF. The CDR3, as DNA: TGTGCCAGCAGCCCCAAAGGGGGTACTGGGGAGCTGTTTTTT. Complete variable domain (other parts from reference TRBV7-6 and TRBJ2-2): GAGVSQSPRYKVTKRGQDVALRCDPISGHVSLYWYRQALGQGPEFLTYFNYEAQQDKSGLPNDRFSAERPEGSISTLTIQRTEQRDSAMYRCASSPKGGTGELFFGEGSRLTVL.

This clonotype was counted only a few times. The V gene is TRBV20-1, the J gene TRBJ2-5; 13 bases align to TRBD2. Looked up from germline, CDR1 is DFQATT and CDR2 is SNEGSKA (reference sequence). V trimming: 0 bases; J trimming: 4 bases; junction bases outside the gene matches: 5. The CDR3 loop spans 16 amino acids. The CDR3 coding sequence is TGCAGTGCTAGAGATTCAGGACTAGCGGGGGTAGAGACCCAGTACTTC. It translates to CSARDSGLAGVETQYF.